This entry lists 6 T cell receptor beta chains sequenced from one sample in a study of identical twins. TCRdb redid the calling of the 5' RACE reads with MiXCR, one entry per CDR3 protein. The sample consists of just under 550,000 distinct CDR3 sequences, roughly 15% of them appearing once. The same specimen was also included in a second study, on yellow fever vaccine responses in identical twins.

Source material: CD4+ T cells sorted from blood. Receptors originate from a young woman in good health.

The rearrangement uses TRBV5-5 and TRBJ2-2, with D tentatively TRBD1 (5 bases). This CDR3 has 14 residues. Trimming took 4 bases from V and 6 from J, leaving 13 bases between them. CDR1 and CDR2 (germline): SGHKS, YYEKEE (reference sequence). For the CDR3, the DNA is TGTGCCAGCAGCGCCCCAGGGAAGCCCGGGGAGCTGTTTTTT. This translates into CASSAPGKPGELFF.

This clonotype was observed at least ten times. The junction departs from germline at one end; a sequencing error may be responsible. The chain combines TRBV24-1 with TRBJ2-3; weak D call: TRBD1 (5 bases). The CDR3 extends over 11 amino acids. The germline V gene has CDR1 KGHDR and CDR2 SFDVKD. Written as DNA, the CDR3 is TGTGCCACCAGTGATTCAACAGGTTTGAATTTT. It specifies CATSDSTGLNF.

V usage is TRBV27 and J usage is TRBJ1-4; D is unresolved. Germline-derived CDR1 and CDR2 are MNHEY and SMNVEV (reference sequence). The V gene lost 6 bases and the J gene lost 8 bases, with 13 bases spanning the gap. The CDR3 is made up of 13 amino acids. Written as DNA, the CDR3 is TGTGCCAGCAGCCTAAGAGAGGGAGAAAAACTGTTTTTT. The encoded protein is CASSLREGEKLFF.

The V call is TRBV12-3 or TRBV12-4, the J call TRBJ1-5; D unclear. Trimming left V 1 base short and J 0 bases short, with 4 bases between. The CDR3 consists of 14 residues. CDR3 sequence: CASSLEVSNQPQHF. The CDR3 coding sequence is TGTGCCAGCAGTTTAGAGGTTAGCAATCAGCCCCAGCATTTT.

This clonotype came up a few times. This chain connects TRBV7-2 to TRBJ2-1; D ambiguous. The CDR3 is 13 amino acids. The germline V gene has CDR1 SGHTA and CDR2 FQGNSA. With 1 base removed from V and 9 bases from J, the gap between germline ends came to 10 bases. CDR3: CASSLGFGFEQFF. Written as DNA, the CDR3 is TGTGCCAGCAGCTTAGGATTTGGGTTTGAGCAGTTCTTC.

The CDR3 DNA sequence: TGTGCCAGCAGTTATAGACACCCCGAAGAGACCCAGTACTTC. Protein product: CASSYRHPEETQYF. This rearrangement joins TRBV6-5 to TRBJ2-5; D not resolved. Germline values: CDR1 MNHEY, CDR2 SVGAGI. The V end was cut by 3 bases, the J end by 3 bases, with 11 bases between. The CDR3 contains 14 residues.